Following are 26 T cell receptor beta chains from one sample sequenced in a study of blood T cells in healthy people across ages. Alongside a J-beta primer mix, a sample-barcoded 5' primer served in a second PCR lasting about 6 to 11 cycles. Using its own MiXCR run on the 5' RACE reads, TCRdb lists one record per CDR3 protein. The sample lists some 700,000 distinct CDR3 sequences, approximately 21% seen once, with around 21% in the top ten. The sequenced sample was blood. The receptors stem from a man aged 65 to 79 in good health.

This clonotype has just a few counts. The rearrangement links TRBV6-2 or TRBV6-3 to TRBJ2-7; 9 positions match TRBD2. CDR1 and CDR2 (germline): MNHEY, SVGEGT. The CDR3 is 16 residues long. Written as DNA, the CDR3 is TGTGCGTATCGGCGGGAGGGCCAGGTGGGCTCCTACGAGCAGTACGTC. Its translation: CAYRREGQVGSYEQYV.

This clonotype has a handful of counts. The genes are TRBV29-1 and TRBJ2-7; D ambiguous. V lost 1 base to trimming and J lost 3 bases, with 7 bases between them. The CDR3 consists of 12 residues. Germline V gives CDR1 SQVTM, CDR2 ANQGSEA. CDR3 nucleotides: TGCAGCGTTGAAGGGGCTAGCTACGAGCAGTACTTC. Its translation is CSVEGASYEQYF.

The gene calls are TRBV11-2 and TRBJ2-5, with 7 bases aligning to TRBD1. V dropped 1 base and J dropped 3; count of bases not matched to a gene: 5. The CDR3 is 15 amino acids. CDR1 is SGHAT, CDR2 FQNNGV, per germline. The CDR3 region has the DNA TGTGCCAGCAGCTTAGCCGGGACAGAGGAAGAGACCCAGTACTTC. It translates to CASSLAGTEEETQYF.

V and J are TRBV12-3 or TRBV12-4 and TRBJ2-7; D unclear. The CDR3 extends over 13 amino acids. V was clipped by 4 bases and J by 5 bases, with 12 bases between them. The CDR3 nucleotides read TGTGCCAGCAGTTCGACCTCCGGGCACGAGCAGTACTTC. It encodes CASSSTSGHEQYF.

This clonotype occurred a few times. The chain uses TRBV5-5 and TRBJ2-7, with TRBD1 identical over 10 bases. The V gene's germline CDR1 is SGHKS and CDR2 YYEKEE (reference sequence). This CDR3 comprises 16 residues. Losses at the gene ends were 4 bases for V and 3 bases for J; bases not matched to a gene: 10. The CDR3, as DNA: TGTGCCAGCAGCAGAGCGACAGGGGGCACTAACTACGAGCAGTACTTC. Encoded protein: CASSRATGGTNYEQYF.

This rearrangement joins TRBV2 to TRBJ2-5, with D perhaps assigned TRBD1 or TRBD2 (5 bases each). Germline CDR1 reads SNHLY; CDR2 reads FYNNEI. The CDR3 consists of 13 residues. V lost 9 bases and J 5 bases, leaving 16 bases between the germline ends. This CDR3 reads CASNRDPIETQYF. The CDR3 DNA follows: TGTGCCAGTAACCGGGACCCCATTGAGACCCAGTACTTC.

This chain uses TRBV29-1 with TRBJ2-2; D call uncertain. Trimming left V 5 bases short and J 6 bases short, with 10 bases between. Germline lookup yields CDR1 SQVTM and CDR2 ANQGSEA. The CDR3 sequence is 12 residues long. The CDR3 DNA reads TGCAGCGTTTGTATATCCGCCGGGGAGCTGTTTTTT. This encodes CSVCISAGELFF.

This clonotype came up a few times. The rearrangement joins TRBV12-3 or TRBV12-4 to TRBJ2-5, with D uncertain. The CDR3 extends over 12 amino acids. V dropped 4 bases and J dropped 2 bases, with 5 bases sitting between them. The CDR3 region is CASSWRQETQYF. The CDR3 region has the DNA TGTGCCAGCAGTTGGCGTCAAGAGACCCAGTACTTC.

The chain is built from TRBV7-7 and TRBJ2-3, with 14 bases that match TRBD2. Trimming cost V 5 bases and J 6 bases; bases outside gene matches: 7. The V gene's germline CDR1 is SSHAT and CDR2 FNYEAQ (reference sequence). CDR3 length: 16 residues. CDR3 nucleotides: TGTGCCAGCAGCCCGGGGACTAGCGGGAGTTCGGATACGCAGTATTTT. Translated: CASSPGTSGSSDTQYF. The variable domain in full, with the rest retrieved from reference TRBV7-7 and TRBJ2-3, is GAGVSQSPRYKVTKRGQDVTLRCDPISSHATLYWYQQALGQGPEFLTYFNYEAQPDKSGLPSDRFSAERPEGSISTLTIQRTEQRDSAMYRCASSPGTSGSSDTQYFGPGTRLTVL.

The sample holds a few counts of this clonotype. J is TRBJ2-3 and V is TRBV20-1; no firm D call. CDR3 length equals 14 residues. Deletions cut 2 bases from V and 0 bases from J, with 9 bases between. Germline V gene lookup returns CDR1 DFQATT and CDR2 SNEGSKA (reference sequence). The CDR3 sequence is CSARLPPSTDTQYF. The CDR3 coding sequence is TGCAGTGCTAGACTCCCCCCTAGCACAGATACGCAGTATTTT.

The chain is built from TRBV29-1 and TRBJ2-5; D not certain. Germline CDR1 reads SQVTM; CDR2 reads ANQGSEA. With 0 bases removed from V and 7 bases from J, the gap between germline ends came to 9 bases. The CDR3 is made up of 12 amino acids. CDR3 sequence reads: CSVEDWVGTQYF. As DNA, the CDR3 is TGCAGCGTTGAAGATTGGGTGGGGACCCAGTACTTC.

The CDR3 DNA sequence: TGTGCCAGCCGACTAGCGGGAATCACCGGGGAGCTGTTTTTT. Residues: CASRLAGITGELFF. The chain recombines TRBV19 with TRBJ2-2; 11 bases line up with TRBD2. The V gene end was trimmed by 9 bases and the J gene end by 4 bases; junction bases not matched to a gene: 4. Germline V gene lookup returns CDR1 LNHDA and CDR2 SQIVND (reference sequence). The CDR3 is 14 residues long.

J is TRBJ2-1 and V is TRBV7-2; D not certain. This CDR3 is 11 amino acids long. CDR1 and CDR2 (germline): SGHTA, FQGNSA. Trimming cost V 11 bases and J 2 bases, with 7 bases left between them. The CDR3 DNA follows: TGTGCCGAAGGGACCTACAATGAGCAGTTCTTC. Encoded protein: CAEGTYNEQFF.

The rearrangement joins TRBV10-3 to TRBJ2-5; TRBD2 might be the D (6 bases). The CDR3 is 13 amino acids. Per the germline V gene, CDR1 is ENHRY and CDR2 is SYGVKD. V was clipped by 7 bases and J by 1 base, with 10 bases between them. The CDR3 sequence: CAITPGAQETQYF. CDR3 nucleotides: TGTGCCATCACCCCGGGAGCCCAAGAGACCCAGTACTTC.

The chain joins TRBV6-5 to TRBJ2-1, with 8 positions matching TRBD2. V trimming: 2 bases; J trimming: 2 bases; junction bases outside the gene matches: 8. Per germline, CDR1 MNHEY and CDR2 SVGAGI. CDR3 length equals 17 residues. CDR3 in amino acids: CASSYSFAGGAYNEQFF. CDR3 nucleotides: TGTGCCAGCAGTTACAGCTTTGCGGGGGGCGCCTACAATGAGCAGTTCTTC.

The gene calls are TRBV20-1 and TRBJ2-3, with 7 bases lining up with TRBD2. The CDR3 consists of 14 residues. CDR1 is DFQATT, CDR2 SNEGSKA, per germline (reference sequence). The junction had 4 bases not matched to a gene; V was cut back by 4 bases and J by 0 bases. The CDR3 here is CSATTSQSTDTQYF. The CDR3 DNA reads TGCAGTGCTACGACTAGCCAAAGCACAGATACGCAGTATTTT.

This clonotype was picked up a small number of times. The chain joins TRBV29-1 to TRBJ2-2; 8 bases line up with TRBD2. The ends lost 4 bases at V and 0 bases at J; junction bases unmatched: 4. The CDR3 sequence is 15 residues long. Germline loops: CDR1 SQVTM, CDR2 ANQGSEA. The CDR3 nucleotides read TGCAGCGTTGTTGGCGGGAGGCCGAACACCGGGGAGCTGTTTTTT. This sequence encodes CSVVGGRPNTGELFF.

V and J are TRBV20-1 and TRBJ2-7; the D is unclear. The CDR3 spans 13 residues. The germline V gene has CDR1 DFQATT and CDR2 SNEGSKA (reference sequence). V lost 0 bases to trimming and J lost 1 base, with 7 bases between them. CDR3: CSARERRSYEQYF. The DNA for the CDR3 is TGCAGTGCTAGAGAACGGCGGTCCTACGAGCAGTACTTC.

CDR3 nucleotide sequence: TGTGCCAGCAGGCGGGGGGGTGCAGATACGCAGTATTTT. Translating it yields CASRRGGADTQYF. The gene calls are TRBV6-5 and TRBJ2-3; TRBD2 matches at 9 bases. This CDR3 is built from 13 residues. Germline V gene data show CDR1 as MNHEY and CDR2 as SVGAGI. Unmatched junction bases numbered 2, after V lost 6 bases and J lost 4 bases.

The gene calls are TRBV11-2 and TRBJ2-3; D unclear. Trimming pared 4 bases from V and 9 bases from J, leaving 17 bases between. Germline CDR1 SGHAT, CDR2 FQNNGV. The CDR3 is 14 amino acids. CDR3 sequence: CASSYSLPRSTQYF. Here the CDR3 DNA reads TGTGCCAGCAGCTACTCACTCCCCCGGTCGACGCAGTATTTT.

This chain uses TRBV6-5 with TRBJ1-1, with 7 positions matching TRBD1. V was pared by 7 bases and J by 11 bases, with 10 bases of the junction left unmatched. The CDR3 loop spans 12 amino acids. CDR1 and CDR2 (germline): MNHEY, SVGAGI. In DNA form, the CDR3 reads TGTGCCAGCATACTTCCACAGGGGAGGGCTTTCTTT. Translating it yields CASILPQGRAFF.

This clonotype was seen more than once but under ten times. The V and J genes are TRBV20-1 and TRBJ2-1, with 7 bases identical to TRBD2. Trimming cost V 6 bases and J 6 bases; bases outside gene matches: 5. This CDR3 spans 12 amino acids. Per the germline V gene, CDR1 is DFQATT and CDR2 is SNEGSKA (reference sequence). The CDR3 protein is CSAPGGSNEQFF. CDR3 coding DNA: TGCAGTGCCCCCGGGGGGTCCAATGAGCAGTTCTTC.

This clonotype was counted only a few times. The chain is built from TRBV2 and TRBJ1-4; D gene unclear. Germline V gene sequence: CDR1 SNHLY, CDR2 FYNNEI. CDR3 length equals 13 residues. V lost 6 bases and J 7 bases, leaving 12 bases between the germline ends. The CDR3 sequence: CASRQVFGEKLFF. The CDR3 DNA is TGTGCCAGCAGGCAGGTGTTCGGTGAAAAACTGTTTTTT. Combining the CDR3 with reference TRBV2 and TRBJ1-4 gives the whole variable domain EPEVTQTPSHQVTQMGQEVILRCVPISNHLYFYWYRQILGQKVEFLVSFYNNEISEKSEIFDDQFSVERPDGSNFTLKIRSTKLEDSAMYFCASRQVFGEKLFFGSGTQLSVL.

This chain joins TRBV5-1 and TRBJ2-3, with 14 bases aligning to TRBD2. Germline V gives CDR1 SGHRS, CDR2 YFSETQ. Trimming cost V 2 bases and J 4 bases; bases outside gene matches: 9. The CDR3 is made up of 18 amino acids. The CDR3 spells CASSLPGLAGDVADTQYF. In nucleotides, the CDR3 is TGCGCCAGCAGCTTACCGGGACTAGCGGGAGATGTGGCAGATACGCAGTATTTT.

In its sample, this clonotype was seen a few times. The chain has TRBV11-3 and TRBJ2-1, with TRBD1 matching 9 bases. The tail of the sequence fits TRBJ2-5 better, so the J call may be wrong. The CDR3 spans 14 residues. The germline gives CDR1 SGHNT, CDR2 YENEEA. The CDR3 sequence: CASRRTGVQVTQYF. As DNA, the CDR3 is TGTGCCAGCAGGCGGACAGGGGTACAGGTGACCCAGTACTTC.

This clonotype has a handful of counts. The chain uses TRBV10-3 and TRBJ2-1; D uncertain. CDR3 length: 14 residues. Trimming removed 4 bases at V and 7 bases at J, with 14 bases between. The germline CDR1 and CDR2 sequences are ENHRY and SYGVKD. The DNA of the CDR3 is TGTGCCATCAGTGCGGGCAGTGGGTGGAATGAGCAGTTCTTC. Its protein is CAISAGSGWNEQFF.